These 23 T cell receptor beta chains share one sample of origin, sequenced in a study of beta chain features in type 1 diabetes. Isolated RNA was reverse transcribed in full, so expressed TCRB transcripts were sequenced. Measured with immunoSEQ multiplex PCR; TCRdb has only the in-frame clones, and not every one. The sample carries about 400,000 clones, roughly 12% recorded once. Input material: naive CD4+ T cells from blood. The receptors come from a man aged 18 to 30 in good health.

This sequence joins TRBV30 and TRBJ2-5, with 11 bases matching TRBD2. The CDR3 totals 15 residues. V gave up 2 bases and J gave up 5 bases; unmatched junction bases: 7. Germline loops: CDR1 GTSNPN, CDR2 SVGIG (reference sequence). CDR3 in amino acids: CAWSPGTSGRETQYF. The DNA of the CDR3 is TGTGCCTGGAGTCCTGGGACTAGCGGACGGGAGACCCAGTACTTC.

This clone was counted a few times. The rearrangement joins TRBV5-4 to TRBJ2-1, with 7 bases aligning to TRBD2. Unmatched junction bases numbered 10, after V lost 0 bases and J lost 7 bases. The CDR3 is made up of 16 amino acids. Germline V gene sequence: CDR1 SGHNT, CDR2 YYREEE (reference sequence). CDR3 bases: TGTGCCAGCAGCTTGGCCGGGCGGGAGCCTGGGAATGAGCAGTTCTTC. It codes for CASSLAGREPGNEQFF.

Only a few counts were recorded for this clone. The V and J genes are TRBV7-2 and TRBJ2-7; tentative D call: TRBD1 (6 bases). V was clipped by 4 bases and J by 4 bases, with 14 bases between them. This CDR3 is built from 14 residues. Per germline, CDR1 SGHTA and CDR2 FQGNSA. CDR3 sequence reads: CASSSRDKAYEQYF. The CDR3 bases are TGTGCCAGCAGCTCCCGGGACAAGGCTTACGAGCAGTACTTC.

This clone was found a few times. The chain links TRBV7-6 to TRBJ2-7, with D perhaps matching TRBD1 (6 bases). Germline V lookup: CDR1 SGHVS, CDR2 FNYEAQ. The V end lost 5 bases, the J end lost 4 bases, and 18 bases lay between the germline ends. The CDR3 has 15 residues. The DNA for the CDR3 is TGTGCCAGCAGCCAATCCCCCGGGACACATTACGAGCAGTACTTC. As protein: CASSQSPGTHYEQYF.

This clone came up a few times. V is TRBV18 and J is TRBJ1-1, with a weak D call TRBD1 (5 bases). The CDR3 contains 17 residues. Trimming removed 0 bases at V and 1 base at J, with 15 bases between. Germline CDR1 is KGHSH and CDR2 is LQKENI. The CDR3 region has the DNA TGTGCCAGCTCACCACCGGTGTCCCAGGGCGAGAACACTGAAGCTTTCTTT. This codes for CASSPPVSQGENTEAFF.

The chain employs TRBV4-2 and TRBJ1-6, with 8 bases matching TRBD1. CDR1 LGHNA and CDR2 YNFKEQ come from the germline V gene. This CDR3 is 16 amino acids long. J gave up 9 bases and V 0 bases, and 7 bases lay outside the gene matches. The CDR3 protein is CASSQEGGDRGSPLHF. CDR3 coding DNA: TGTGCCAGCAGCCAAGAAGGTGGAGACAGGGGTTCACCCCTCCACTTT.

This chain uses TRBV30 with TRBJ2-1, with 8 bases matching TRBD2. V lost 0 bases, J lost 2 bases, and 12 bases stayed unmatched. Germline loops: CDR1 GTSNPN, CDR2 SVGIG (reference sequence). CDR3 length: 18 amino acids. The CDR3 region has the DNA TGTGCCTGGAGTGTACGCTCCCCTAGCGGGTACGCCTACAATGAGCAGTTCTTC. Protein sequence: CAWSVRSPSGYAYNEQFF.

The chain joins TRBV28 to TRBJ1-1; D remains unclear. CDR1 is MDHEN, CDR2 SYDVKM, per germline. V was cut by 7 bases and J by 1 base, with 13 bases left in between. The length of the CDR3 is 14 residues. As DNA, the CDR3 is TGTGCCAGCATGCTAGGCGATCCGAACACTGAAGCTTTCTTT. This sequence encodes CASMLGDPNTEAFF.

This rearrangement joins TRBV6-5 to TRBJ1-5, with D maybe TRBD1 (5 bases). V lost 2 bases, J lost 7 bases, and 12 bases lay in between. Germline values: CDR1 MNHEY, CDR2 SVGAGI. This CDR3 spans 14 amino acids. CDR3 nucleotide sequence: TGTGCCAGCAGTTACACGGGGGTGGGCCAGCCCCAGCATTTT. Protein: CASSYTGVGQPQHF.

This clone was observed a handful of times. The V and J genes are TRBV7-9 and TRBJ2-7; TRBD2 matches at 9 bases. Germline V gene data show CDR1 as SEHNR and CDR2 as FQNEAQ (reference sequence). The V and J ends lost 5 bases and 6 bases, in that order; junction bases with no gene match: 11. This CDR3 has 15 residues. The CDR3 DNA sequence: TGTGCCAGCAGCCGGGCCCGGCTAGCGGGAAGCGAGCAGTACTTC. Translation: CASSRARLAGSEQYF.

J is TRBJ1-1 and V is TRBV5-1; 7 nucleotides line up with TRBD1. Germline lookup yields CDR1 SGHRS and CDR2 YFSETQ. J lost 4 bases, V lost 4 bases, and 13 bases had no gene match. This CDR3 is built from 16 residues. CDR3 nucleotides: TGCGCCAGCAGCGCCACCCGACAGGGCCCGGTCACTGAAGCTTTCTTT. Translation: CASSATRQGPVTEAFF.

CDR3 residues: CASSLIPGLAATGELFF. CDR3 DNA sequence: TGTGCCAGCTCACTCATCCCGGGACTAGCAGCCACCGGGGAGCTGTTTTTT. The chain links TRBV18 to TRBJ2-2; 9 bases agree with TRBD2. Germline loops: CDR1 KGHSH, CDR2 LQKENI. V trimming: 4 bases; J trimming: 4 bases; junction bases outside the gene matches: 10. The CDR3 runs to 17 residues.

The chain couples TRBV7-2 to TRBJ1-1, with TRBD1 matching 7 bases. The CDR3 consists of 14 residues. The trim removed 1 base at V and 3 bases at J, leaving 2 bases unmatched. Germline CDR1 is SGHTA and CDR2 is FQGNSA. The CDR3 spells CASSLGTGDTEAFF. DNA of the CDR3: TGTGCCAGCAGCTTAGGAACAGGGGACACTGAAGCTTTCTTT.

The V and J genes are TRBV19 and TRBJ1-2; D uncertain. Germline V gene lookup returns CDR1 LNHDA and CDR2 SQIVND (reference sequence). The length of the CDR3 is 15 residues. V shed 7 bases and J shed 0 bases, with 15 bases lying between them. This CDR3 is CASTAGRMANYGYTF. The CDR3 DNA reads TGTGCCAGTACCGCCGGCAGGATGGCTAACTATGGCTACACCTTC.

The gene calls are TRBV4-3 and TRBJ2-5; the D gene is possibly TRBD1 (5 bases). CDR1 and CDR2 from the germline V gene are LGHNA and YSLEER. This CDR3 region has 15 residues. Trimming shortened V by 2 bases and J by 5 bases, and 15 bases separated the two germline ends. For the CDR3, the DNA is TGCGCCAGCAGCCAATCCGCTAGGGGATGGGAGACCCAGTACTTC. Its translation is CASSQSARGWETQYF.

A few counts support this clone. The chain links TRBV6-5 to TRBJ2-7, with a possible D match to TRBD2 (7 bases). Trimming removed 7 bases at V and 3 bases at J, with 10 bases between. The germline V gene encodes CDR1 MNHEY and CDR2 SVGAGI. The length of the CDR3 is 12 residues. The CDR3 nucleotides read TGTGCCAGCAAGGGGGGGGACTACGAGCAGTACTTC. As protein: CASKGGDYEQYF.

This clone occurred once. The CDR3 sequence: CASSLARLVNTEAFF. The CDR3 coding sequence is TGTGCCAGCAGCTTGGCCCGGCTAGTGAACACTGAAGCTTTCTTT. This sequence joins TRBV5-6 and TRBJ1-1, with D hard to call. The length of the CDR3 is 15 residues. V dropped 0 bases and J dropped 0 bases, with 9 bases sitting between them. The germline CDR1 and CDR2 sequences are SGHDT and YYEEEE.

This clone has just a few counts. V and J are TRBV28 and TRBJ1-2; no clear D gene. V lost 2 bases, J lost 8 bases, and 15 bases lay in between. Germline loops: CDR1 MDHEN, CDR2 SYDVKM. This CDR3 spans 14 amino acids. The CDR3 bases are TGTGCCAGCAGTTTAAGCCGACGGGGTCTGGGCTACACCTTC. The encoded protein is CASSLSRRGLGYTF.

The DNA of the CDR3 is TGTGCCAGCAGCTCGACAGGGGTTAGTACAGATACGCAGTATTTT. Its protein is CASSSTGVSTDTQYF. The chain has TRBV7-2 and TRBJ2-3, with 8 bases fitting TRBD1. Per germline, CDR1 SGHTA and CDR2 FQGNSA. The CDR3 is made up of 15 amino acids. With 4 bases clipped from V and 3 bases from J, the junction kept 6 bases outside the gene matches.

A few counts support this clone. The chain links TRBV5-6 to TRBJ1-6; TRBD1 matches 10 bases. J lost 10 bases, V lost 0 bases, and 7 bases had no gene match. Germline CDR1 is SGHDT and CDR2 is YYEEEE. CDR3 length: 16 amino acids. The CDR3 is CASSLGRDRGFSPLHF. The CDR3 DNA is TGTGCCAGCAGCTTGGGCAGGGACAGGGGTTTCTCACCCCTCCACTTT.

This chain connects TRBV2 to TRBJ2-7; 8 nucleotides match TRBD1. The CDR3 is 13 amino acids. CDR1 SNHLY and CDR2 FYNNEI come from the germline V gene. Unmatched junction bases numbered 9, after V lost 9 bases and J lost 5 bases. The CDR3 nucleotides read TGTGCCAGTGCTCTGGACAGGGTAAACGAGCAGTACTTC. Translation: CASALDRVNEQYF.

The V gene is TRBV29-1, the J gene TRBJ1-5, with D possibly TRBD1 on 6 matching bases. V dropped 4 bases and J dropped 0 bases, with 13 bases sitting between them. Germline V gene lookup returns CDR1 SQVTM and CDR2 ANQGSEA. This CDR3 contains 15 residues. The CDR3 here is CSVGGGVYSNQPQHF. CDR3 DNA sequence: TGCAGCGTTGGGGGGGGCGTTTATAGCAATCAGCCCCAGCATTTT.

The chain recombines TRBV30 with TRBJ2-7, with a tentative D call TRBD1 (5 bases). The CDR3 is 15 residues long. The ends were cut back, 0 bases at V and 5 bases at J, with 17 bases in the middle. The V gene's germline CDR1 is GTSNPN and CDR2 SVGIG (reference sequence). CDR3 DNA sequence: TGTGCCTGGAGTGTCTTGTCTGGTCAGGGTCACGAGCAGTACTTC. Protein sequence: CAWSVLSGQGHEQYF.